Shown below are 24 T cell receptor beta chains from a single sample sequenced in a study of response to subunit inactivated influenza vaccine. TCRdb analysed the RT-PCR reads with MiXCR anew, one entry per CDR3 protein. The repertoire includes around 710,000 distinct CDR3 sequences, approximately 13% of them detected once, and around 6.5% sits in the top ten. Sample: PBMCs from blood, taken 14 to 15 days before vaccination. The receptors come from a man in his fifties or sixties who received an inactivated influenza vaccine.

This clonotype came up a few times. The chain couples TRBV20-1 to TRBJ2-3; D ambiguous. The CDR3 contains 16 residues. V lost 3 bases to trimming and J lost 0 bases, with 16 bases between them. Germline V gene data show CDR1 as DFQATT and CDR2 as SNEGSKA (reference sequence). CDR3: CSASPPLRSSTDTQYF. In nucleotides, the CDR3 is TGCAGTGCTAGCCCCCCTCTGCGGTCTAGCACAGATACGCAGTATTTT.

The chain couples TRBV5-1 to TRBJ1-1; no clear D gene. The germline gives CDR1 SGHRS, CDR2 YFSETQ. This CDR3 is built from 16 residues. V was clipped by 4 bases and J by 2 bases, with 18 bases between them. The CDR3 region has the DNA TGCGCCAGCAGCGCGGGAGTTCGCCGGGGTAACACTGAAGCTTTCTTT. The encoded protein is CASSAGVRRGNTEAFF.

V usage is TRBV24-1 and J usage is TRBJ2-1; 11 bases are a match to TRBD1. The J segment lost 6 bases and the V segment lost 3 bases, leaving 9 bases of the junction unmatched. CDR3 length: 17 residues. From germline, CDR1 is KGHDR and CDR2 SFDVKD. CDR3 loop: CATSDMSDRGRVNEQFF. CDR3 bases: TGTGCCACCAGTGATATGTCGGACAGGGGGCGCGTCAATGAGCAGTTCTTC.

CDR3 nucleotides: TGCGCCAGCAGCTTAGCGGGCGTGGTGACTGAAGCTTTCTTT. This encodes CASSLAGVVTEAFF. V and J are TRBV5-1 and TRBJ1-1; no clear D gene. CDR1 SGHRS and CDR2 YFSETQ come from the germline V gene. The CDR3 runs 14 residues. V was trimmed by 2 bases and J by 5 bases, leaving 13 bases between them.

The chain carries TRBV29-1 and TRBJ2-3; D uncertain. Trimming stripped 2 bases from V and 8 bases from J, with 14 bases between. Germline CDR1 is SQVTM and CDR2 is ANQGSEA. The CDR3 covers 13 residues. In DNA, the CDR3 is TGCAGCGTTGAACTTCCCTCAGCAGGTACGCAGTATTTT. It yields the protein CSVELPSAGTQYF.

The V call is TRBV5-5, the J call TRBJ2-1; 7 nucleotides line up with TRBD1. J lost 2 bases, V lost 1 base, and 3 bases had no gene match. This CDR3 has 15 amino acids. Germline CDR1 SGHKS, CDR2 YYEKEE (reference sequence). For the CDR3, the DNA is TGTGCCAGCAGCTTGTTAGGGGGCCCCTACAATGAGCAGTTCTTC. It is translated as CASSLLGGPYNEQFF.

The chain carries TRBV10-3 and TRBJ2-5, with D maybe TRBD1 (6 bases). V was clipped by 5 bases and J by 2 bases, with 12 bases between them. Germline loops: CDR1 ENHRY, CDR2 SYGVKD. The CDR3 has 14 residues. This CDR3 is CAISSLDRQETQYF. The CDR3, as DNA: TGTGCCATCAGTTCATTGGACAGACAAGAGACCCAGTACTTC.

Only a few counts were recorded for this clonotype. The chain employs TRBV7-8 and TRBJ2-1; D may be TRBD1 or TRBD2 (5 bases each). Per germline, CDR1 SGHVS and CDR2 FQNEAQ. V lost 0 bases and J lost 6, with 9 bases in between. This CDR3 contains 14 residues. CDR3 nucleotides: TGTGCCAGCAGCTTAGCGGGACCCTTCAATGAGCAGTTCTTC. This translates into CASSLAGPFNEQFF.

There are a few counts of this clonotype. The V gene is TRBV7-2, the J gene TRBJ2-1, with 9 nucleotides matching TRBD2. The germline gives CDR1 SGHTA, CDR2 FQGNSA. The CDR3 runs 15 residues. The ends lost 2 bases at V and 5 bases at J; junction bases unmatched: 4. The CDR3 DNA follows: TGTGCCAGCAGCTTACTAGCGGGGACGAACAATGAGCAGTTCTTC. Its translation: CASSLLAGTNNEQFF.

The chain employs TRBV5-1 and TRBJ2-1; 7 positions agree with TRBD1. V lost 3 bases to trimming and J lost 7 bases; unmatched junction nucleotides: 4. The CDR3 is 13 residues long. Germline-derived CDR1 and CDR2 are SGHRS and YFSETQ. CDR3 in amino acids: CASSYGTANEQFF. Written as DNA, the CDR3 is TGCGCCAGCAGCTATGGGACAGCTAATGAGCAGTTCTTC.

The chain uses TRBV5-1 and TRBJ2-1; TRBD2 matches at 13 bases. CDR1 is SGHRS, CDR2 YFSETQ, per germline. V trimming: 4 bases; J trimming: 3 bases; junction bases outside the gene matches: 10. CDR3 size: 18 residues. The CDR3 is CASSPGLAGVGGYNEQFF. The CDR3 DNA reads as TGCGCCAGCAGCCCAGGACTAGCGGGAGTGGGAGGCTACAATGAGCAGTTCTTC.

The chain recombines TRBV2 with TRBJ2-3; D gene ambiguous. The length of the CDR3 is 15 residues. Trimming left V 0 bases short and J 2 bases short, with 9 bases between. Germline V gives CDR1 SNHLY, CDR2 FYNNEI. Here the CDR3 DNA reads TGTGCCAGCAGTGAAGCGCTTGTGGACACAGATACGCAGTATTTT. Protein: CASSEALVDTDTQYF.

The V and J genes are TRBV5-1 and TRBJ2-5, with a weak D call TRBD2 (7 bases). Germline V gives CDR1 SGHRS, CDR2 YFSETQ. Trimming removed 6 bases at V and 5 bases at J, with 17 bases between. The CDR3 consists of 14 residues. The CDR3 DNA is TGCGCCAGCACCCTGGGGGGGGCTGCGGAGACCCAGTACTTC. Protein: CASTLGGAAETQYF. Complete variable domain (other parts from reference TRBV5-1 and TRBJ2-5): KAGVTQTPRYLIKTRGQQVTLSCSPISGHRSVSWYQQTPGQGLQFLFEYFSETQRNKGNFPGRFSGRQFSNSRSEMNVSTLELGDSALYLCASTLGGAAETQYFGPGTRLLVL.

The chain couples TRBV15 to TRBJ2-3; TRBD1 is a possible D gene (6 bases). CDR3 length equals 16 residues. CDR1 is LNHNV, CDR2 YYDKDF, per germline (reference sequence). V lost 3 bases to trimming and J lost 5 bases, with 18 bases between them. The CDR3 sequence is CATSSPSAYRVDTQYF. CDR3 DNA sequence: TGTGCCACCAGCAGCCCTTCGGCCTACAGGGTAGATACGCAGTATTTT.

This clonotype was observed a few times. V and J are TRBV20-1 and TRBJ1-4; unclear D gene. V lost 3 bases, J lost 4 bases, and 9 bases lay in between. CDR1 and CDR2 (germline): DFQATT, SNEGSKA (reference sequence). This CDR3 spans 13 amino acids. The CDR3 DNA reads as TGCAGTGCTAGCGTTCAGTTTAATGAAAAACTGTTTTTT. Encoded protein: CSASVQFNEKLFF.

This clonotype turned up a few times. V gene TRBV11-1 combines with J gene TRBJ2-5; 13 bases line up with TRBD2. The CDR3 contains 18 residues. Germline V gives CDR1 SGHAT, CDR2 FQDESV (reference sequence). V shed 5 bases and J 4 bases; nucleotides not matched to a gene: 13. This chain's CDR3 is CASSAPTSGGGIRETQYF. CDR3 coding DNA: TGTGCCAGCAGCGCCCCCACTAGCGGGGGGGGTATCCGAGAGACCCAGTACTTC.

The V and J genes are TRBV9 and TRBJ2-7, with 10 bases fitting TRBD2. The V gene end was trimmed by 4 bases and the J gene end by 3 bases; junction bases not matched to a gene: 7. The CDR3 extends over 15 amino acids. The germline CDR1 and CDR2 sequences are SGDLS and YYNGEE. In DNA, the CDR3 is TGTGCCAGCAGCACAGGACTAGCGGTCGACTACGAGCAGTACTTC. Residues: CASSTGLAVDYEQYF.

V and J are TRBV7-9 and TRBJ2-7; TRBD1 matches at 8 bases. This CDR3 spans 15 amino acids. Germline V gene lookup returns CDR1 SEHNR and CDR2 FQNEAQ (reference sequence). The junction had 9 bases not matched to a gene; V was cut back by 5 bases and J by 3 bases. The CDR3 DNA reads as TGTGCCAGCAGCAGAGGACAGGGTGAGGTCTACGAGCAGTACTTC. It yields the protein CASSRGQGEVYEQYF. Full variable domain (rest looked up from reference TRBV7-9 and TRBJ2-7): DTGVSQNPRHKITKRGQNVTFRCDPISEHNRLYWYRQTLGQGPEFLTYFQNEAQLEKSRLLSDRFSAERPKGSFSTLEIQRTEQGDSAMYLCASSRGQGEVYEQYFGPGTRLTVT.

V usage is TRBV5-1 and J usage is TRBJ1-3; no definite D call. Trimming left V 2 bases short and J 4 bases short, with 10 bases between. The germline gives CDR1 SGHRS, CDR2 YFSETQ. The CDR3 runs 14 residues. The CDR3 sequence is CASSFGVGGNTIYF. Here the CDR3 DNA reads TGCGCCAGCAGCTTCGGAGTCGGCGGAAACACCATATATTTT.

The V and J genes are TRBV20-1 and TRBJ2-7; no clear D gene. The CDR3 consists of 12 residues. Trimming took off 7 bases at V and 2 bases at J, with 12 bases between the two ends. CDR1 and CDR2 (germline): DFQATT, SNEGSKA (reference sequence). In DNA form, the CDR3 reads TGCAGTGGGGCCTCGCCGGCCTACGAGCAGTACTTC. It specifies CSGASPAYEQYF.

The sample holds a few counts of this clonotype. V usage is TRBV6-5 and J usage is TRBJ1-6; D uncertain. The V gene lost 2 bases and the J gene lost 5 bases, with 13 bases spanning the gap. The germline CDR1 and CDR2 sequences are MNHEY and SVGAGI. The CDR3 runs to 16 residues. CDR3: CASSYNPADNNSPLHF. The CDR3, as DNA: TGTGCCAGCAGTTACAATCCAGCCGACAATAATTCACCCCTCCACTTT.

The chain links TRBV7-2 to TRBJ1-2, with 9 bases lining up with TRBD1. The ends lost 5 bases at V and 2 bases at J; junction bases unmatched: 3. From germline, CDR1 is SGHTA and CDR2 FQGNSA. The CDR3 is 14 amino acids. This CDR3 reads CASSPTGGNYGYTF. DNA of the CDR3: TGTGCCAGCAGCCCGACAGGGGGGAACTATGGCTACACCTTC. Full variable domain (remainder filled in from reference TRBV7-2 and TRBJ1-2): GAGVSQSPSNKVTEKGKDVELRCDPISGHTALYWYRQSLGQGLEFLIYFQGNSAPDKSGLPSDRFSAERTGGSVSTLTIQRTQQEDSAVYLCASSPTGGNYGYTFGSGTRLTVV.

This clonotype came up many times. The limits of the CDR3 on the DNA are not certain, so only TCRdb's listed CDR3 is given. This rearrangement joins TRBV27 to TRBJ1-1; no check of the table's D call, TRBD1, against the DNA was made. The CDR3 spans 13 amino acids, including both terminal residues. Germline-derived CDR1 and CDR2 are MNHEY and SMNVEV (reference sequence). The CDR3 loop reads CASSPPWGGGTFF.

The chain recombines TRBV2 with TRBJ2-2; tentative D call: TRBD1 (5 bases). Germline V gene sequence: CDR1 SNHLY, CDR2 FYNNEI. The V end was cut by 6 bases, the J end by 4 bases, with 12 bases between. This CDR3 spans 14 amino acids. CDR3 sequence: CASRTVGATGELFF. In DNA form, the CDR3 reads TGTGCCAGCAGAACGGTAGGGGCCACCGGGGAGCTGTTTTTT.